These 20 T cell receptor beta chains share one sample of origin, sequenced in a study of OX40 agonist ivuxolimab in advanced cancers. Clones were sequenced by immunoSEQ multiplex PCR, and TCRdb holds only the in-frame ones, with some missing. This sample has some 100,000 clones, with approximately 89% found just once. The sample in question was CD4+ or CD8+ T cells sorted from blood, obtained in a trial of the OX40 agonist ivuxolimab. Source of these receptors: an adult with an advanced solid tumor such as melanoma, head and neck, liver or kidney cancer.

This chain links TRBV5-1 with TRBJ2-1; TRBD2 matches 9 bases. The junction had 9 bases not matched to a gene; V was cut back by 3 bases and J by 2 bases. In germline, CDR1 is SGHRS, CDR2 YFSETQ. This CDR3 region has 17 residues. Here the CDR3 DNA reads TGCGCCAGCAGCTGGAGCGGTAGCGGGAGTGCCTACAATGAGCAGTTCTTC. Protein product: CASSWSGSGSAYNEQFF. The full variable domain, rest sourced from reference TRBV5-1 and TRBJ2-1, is KAGVTQTPRYLIKTRGQQVTLSCSPISGHRSVSWYQQTPGQGLQFLFEYFSETQRNKGNFPGRFSGRQFSNSRSEMNVSTLELGDSALYLCASSWSGSGSAYNEQFFGPGTRLTVL.

The rearrangement joins TRBV21-1 to TRBJ2-1; the D call of TRBD2 is as the table states it, not checked on the DNA. TRBV21-1 is termed a pseudogene. The CDR3 loop spans 23 amino acids. CDR3 amino acids: CAMAYQTKLAGEPAPPAYNEQFF. Here the CDR3 DNA reads TGTGCCATGGCCTACCAGACCAAATTAGCGGGAGAGCCGGCCCCGCCCGCCTACAATGAGCAGTTCTTC.

V and J are TRBV11-2 and TRBJ1-6; possibly TRBD1 for D (6 bases). Trimming removed 4 bases from V and 6 bases from J, with 25 bases in between. This CDR3 spans 19 amino acids. Germline V CDR1 and CDR2: SGHAT, FQNNGV. This CDR3 is CASSSLTGGNPSINSPLHF. CDR3 nucleotide sequence: TGTGCCAGCAGCTCGTTGACAGGAGGCAATCCCAGCATTAATTCACCCCTCCACTTT.

V usage is TRBV7-3 and J usage is TRBJ1-2; TRBD1 aligns across 8 bases. This CDR3 spans 15 amino acids. Trimming removed 5 bases from V and 4 bases from J; junction bases left unmatched: 9. Germline CDR1 SGHTA, CDR2 FQGTGA. The CDR3 DNA reads as TGTGCCAGCAGCCCTCGGACAGGGCCTACCTATGGCTACACCTTC. It encodes CASSPRTGPTYGYTF. Supplemented by reference TRBV7-3 and TRBJ1-2, the full variable domain reads GAGVSQTPSNKVTEKGKYVELRCDPISGHTALYWYRQSLGQGPEFLIYFQGTGAADDSGLPNDRFFAVRPEGSVSTLKIQRTERGDSAVYLCASSPRTGPTYGYTFGSGTRLTVV.

J is TRBJ1-3 and V is TRBV2; D gene uncertain. CDR1 and CDR2 from the germline V gene are SNHLY and FYNNEI. The ends were cut back, 5 bases at V and 9 bases at J, with 14 bases in the middle. The CDR3 extends over 13 amino acids. The CDR3 here is CASSSRIRGTIYF. CDR3 nucleotides: TGTGCCAGCAGTTCTCGAATCCGGGGCACCATATATTTT. Based on the CDR3 plus reference TRBV2 and TRBJ1-3, the full variable domain is EPEVTQTPSHQVTQMGQEVILRCVPISNHLYFYWYRQILGQKVEFLVSFYNNEISEKSEIFDDQFSVERPDGSNFTLKIRSTKLEDSAMYFCASSSRIRGTIYFGEGSWLTVV.

The chain couples TRBV19 to TRBJ2-7; 7 positions agree with TRBD2. V lost 3 bases and J lost 1; bases outside the gene matches: 3. Germline V gives CDR1 LNHDA, CDR2 SQIVND (reference sequence). The CDR3 runs 14 residues. DNA for the CDR3: TGTGCCAGTAGTATCCAGCGGGGTTCCTACGAGCAGTACTTC. This gives the protein CASSIQRGSYEQYF.

This rearrangement joins TRBV5-1 to TRBJ2-3, with 11 bases aligning to TRBD2. The CDR3 runs to 14 residues. With 1 base clipped from V and 6 bases from J, the junction kept 1 base outside the gene matches. CDR1 and CDR2 (germline): SGHRS, YFSETQ. The CDR3 spells CASSLRTSGDTQYF. DNA for the CDR3: TGCGCCAGCAGCTTGAGGACTAGCGGGGATACGCAGTATTTT.

The chain couples TRBV30 to TRBJ1-4; D call uncertain. The germline V gene has CDR1 GTSNPN and CDR2 SVGIG (reference sequence). Deletions cut 2 bases from V and 8 bases from J, with 12 bases between. The CDR3 has 13 residues. CDR3 bases: TGTGCCTGGAGTAGGCAGAAAGGGGAAAAACTGTTTTTT. It specifies CAWSRQKGEKLFF.

The chain couples TRBV30 to TRBJ1-2; 8 nucleotides agree with TRBD1. The CDR3 sequence is 13 residues long. The germline CDR1 and CDR2 sequences are GTSNPN and SVGIG (reference sequence). With V trimmed by 4 bases and J by 5 bases, 6 bases remained unmatched. CDR3 sequence reads: CAWTTGVGYGYTF. CDR3 coding DNA: TGTGCCTGGACGACAGGGGTAGGATATGGCTACACCTTC.

This clone was detected only a few times. The chain employs TRBV29-1 and TRBJ1-2; D possibly corresponds to TRBD1 (6 bases). This CDR3 contains 12 residues. Trimming pared 7 bases from V and 6 bases from J, leaving 15 bases between. Germline CDR1 is SQVTM and CDR2 is ANQGSEA. The DNA for the CDR3 is TGCAGCGGGGAACAGGGAAGTCATGGCTACACCTTC. This gives the protein CSGEQGSHGYTF.

The J gene is TRBJ2-6, the V gene TRBV9; possible D gene TRBD1, 6 bases. The CDR3 has 18 amino acids. The ends were cut back, 3 bases at V and 0 bases at J, with 16 bases in the middle. In germline, CDR1 is SGDLS, CDR2 YYNGEE. Written as DNA, the CDR3 is TGTGCCAGCAGCGCGTCTGGACAGCGATACTCTGGGGCCAACGTCCTGACTTTC. Its translation: CASSASGQRYSGANVLTF.

This clone was seen a single time. The V gene is TRBV10-3, the J gene TRBJ2-1, with 11 bases aligning to TRBD1. Unmatched junction bases numbered 5, after V lost 5 bases and J lost 8 bases. This CDR3 spans 14 amino acids. The germline V gene encodes CDR1 ENHRY and CDR2 SYGVKD. CDR3 sequence (DNA): TGTGCCATCAGTACCCGGGACAGGGGGGATGAGCAGTTCTTC. This codes for CAISTRDRGDEQFF.

The chain uses TRBV2 and TRBJ1-4; tentative D call: TRBD1 (6 bases). CDR1 is SNHLY, CDR2 FYNNEI, per germline. Trimming cost V 10 bases and J 7 bases, with 19 bases left between them. CDR3 length equals 14 residues. This CDR3 is CATSLGGVREKLFF. The CDR3 DNA reads TGTGCCACCTCTCTGGGGGGCGTGCGTGAAAAACTGTTTTTT.

The chain recombines TRBV4-2 with TRBJ2-3; the match to TRBD2 covers 10 bases. There are 17 residues in the CDR3. Trimming at V came to 3 bases and at J to 3 bases, leaving 9 bases not matched to a gene. Germline CDR1 reads LGHNA; CDR2 reads YNFKEQ. The DNA of the CDR3 is TGTGCCAGCAGCCACGTATCTAGCGGGGGAGGGACAGATACGCAGTATTTT. Translation: CASSHVSSGGGTDTQYF.

The gene calls are TRBV14 and TRBJ2-5; possible D gene TRBD1, 5 bases. The CDR3 contains 15 residues. Per germline, CDR1 SGHDN and CDR2 FVKESK. Trimming pared 1 base from V and 7 bases from J, leaving 16 bases between. This CDR3 reads CASSQVGQGKRTQYF. For the CDR3, the DNA is TGTGCCAGCAGCCAAGTTGGTCAGGGAAAAAGGACCCAGTACTTC.

This chain uses TRBV5-6 with TRBJ2-5; D gene unclear. From germline, CDR1 is SGHDT and CDR2 YYEEEE. The CDR3 runs to 13 residues. Trimming took 0 bases from V and 1 from J, leaving 4 bases between them. CDR3 nucleotides: TGTGCCAGCAGCTTGGGGGGCCAAGAGACCCAGTACTTC. It encodes CASSLGGQETQYF.

The rearrangement uses TRBV6-6 and TRBJ1-1; D is undetermined. Trimming left V 0 bases short and J 1 base short, with 6 bases between. This CDR3 is 14 amino acids long. Germline V gene sequence: CDR1 MNHNY, CDR2 SVGAGI (reference sequence). CDR3 nucleotide sequence: TGTGCCAGCAGTTACTCGAGTAGGAACACTGAAGCTTTCTTT. This encodes CASSYSSRNTEAFF.

The chain uses TRBV27 and TRBJ2-3; D gene ambiguous. The CDR3 is made up of 13 amino acids. The germline V gene has CDR1 MNHEY and CDR2 SMNVEV (reference sequence). Trimming shortened V by 3 bases and J by 7 bases, and 11 bases separated the two germline ends. The CDR3 DNA is TGTGCCAGCAGTTTGACGGAGAAGAATACGCAGTATTTT. Its protein product is CASSLTEKNTQYF.

The chain links TRBV14 to TRBJ1-4, with D perhaps TRBD1 (5 bases). Germline CDR1 SGHDN, CDR2 FVKESK. CDR3 length: 17 residues. V lost 3 bases, J lost 0 bases, and 14 bases lay in between. CDR3 bases: TGTGCCAGCAGCCATGCTAGCCAGGGACCAACTAATGAAAAACTGTTTTTT. This translates into CASSHASQGPTNEKLFF.

The CDR3 nucleotides are TGCAGCGTTGAACCCCAGGGGCGTACTGAAGCTTTCTTT. Translated: CSVEPQGRTEAFF. The chain combines TRBV29-1 with TRBJ1-1; maybe TRBD1 (6 bases). The CDR3 is made up of 13 amino acids. CDR1 is SQVTM and CDR2 is ANQGSEA in the germline V gene. Trimming took off 2 bases at V and 5 bases at J, with 12 bases between the two ends.